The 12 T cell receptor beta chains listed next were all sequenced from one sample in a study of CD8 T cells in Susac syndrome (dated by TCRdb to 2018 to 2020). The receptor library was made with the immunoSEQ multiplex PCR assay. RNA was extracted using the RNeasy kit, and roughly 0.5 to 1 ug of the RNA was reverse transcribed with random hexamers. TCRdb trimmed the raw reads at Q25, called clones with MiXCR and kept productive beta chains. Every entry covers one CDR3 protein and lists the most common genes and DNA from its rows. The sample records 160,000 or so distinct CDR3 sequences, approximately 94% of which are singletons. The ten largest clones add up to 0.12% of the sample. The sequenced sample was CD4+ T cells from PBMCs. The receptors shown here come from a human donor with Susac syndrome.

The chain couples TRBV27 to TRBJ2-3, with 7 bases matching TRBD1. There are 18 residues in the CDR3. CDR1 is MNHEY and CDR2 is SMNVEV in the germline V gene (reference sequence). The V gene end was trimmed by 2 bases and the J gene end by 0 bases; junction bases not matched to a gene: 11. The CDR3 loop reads CASSLDPGTVRSTDTQYF. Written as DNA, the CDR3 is TGTGCCAGCAGTTTAGACCCCGGGACAGTCCGAAGCACAGATACGCAGTATTTT.

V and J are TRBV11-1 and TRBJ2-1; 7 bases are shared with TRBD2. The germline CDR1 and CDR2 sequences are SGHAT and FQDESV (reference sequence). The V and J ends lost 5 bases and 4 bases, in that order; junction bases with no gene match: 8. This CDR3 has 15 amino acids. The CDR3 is CASSPRHGGYNEQFF. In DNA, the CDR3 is TGTGCCAGCAGCCCCCGTCACGGGGGGTACAATGAGCAGTTCTTC.

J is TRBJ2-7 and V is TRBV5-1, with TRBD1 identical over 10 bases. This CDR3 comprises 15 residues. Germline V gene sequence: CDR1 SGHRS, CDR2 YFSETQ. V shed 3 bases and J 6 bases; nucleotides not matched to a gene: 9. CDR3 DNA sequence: TGCGCCAGCAGCTGGGAGACAGGGGGCTCTGCCGAGCAGTACTTC. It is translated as CASSWETGGSAEQYF.

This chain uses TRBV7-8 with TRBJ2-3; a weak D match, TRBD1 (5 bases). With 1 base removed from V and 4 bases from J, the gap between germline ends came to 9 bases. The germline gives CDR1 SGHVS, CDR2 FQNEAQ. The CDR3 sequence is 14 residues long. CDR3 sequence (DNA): TGTGCCAGCAGCTTAGGCAGGGCCGCAGATACGCAGTATTTT. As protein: CASSLGRAADTQYF.

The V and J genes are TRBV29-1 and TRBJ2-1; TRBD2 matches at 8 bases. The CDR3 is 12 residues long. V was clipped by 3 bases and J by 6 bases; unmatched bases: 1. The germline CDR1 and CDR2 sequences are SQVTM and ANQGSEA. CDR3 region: CSVDGTSNEQFF. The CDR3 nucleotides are TGCAGCGTTGACGGGACTAGCAATGAGCAGTTCTTC.

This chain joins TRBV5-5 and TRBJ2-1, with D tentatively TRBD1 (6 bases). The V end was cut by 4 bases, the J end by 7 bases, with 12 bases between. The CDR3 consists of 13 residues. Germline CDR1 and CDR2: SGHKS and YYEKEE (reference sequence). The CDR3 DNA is TGTGCCAGCAGCAAACCAGGACAGAATGAGCAGTTCTTC. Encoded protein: CASSKPGQNEQFF.

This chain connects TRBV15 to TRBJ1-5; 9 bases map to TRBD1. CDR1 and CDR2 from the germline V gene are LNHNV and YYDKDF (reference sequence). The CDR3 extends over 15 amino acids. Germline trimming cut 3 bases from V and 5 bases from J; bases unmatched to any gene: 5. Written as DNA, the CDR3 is TGTGCCACCAGCAGCTCGGGACAGGGAGATCAGCCCCAGCATTTT. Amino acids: CATSSSGQGDQPQHF. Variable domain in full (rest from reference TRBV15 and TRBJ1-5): DAMVIQNPRYQVTQFGKPVTLSCSQTLNHNVMYWYQQKSSQAPKLLFHYYDKDFNNEADTPDNFQSRRPNTSFCFLDIRSPGLGDTAMYLCATSSSGQGDQPQHFGDGTRLSIL.

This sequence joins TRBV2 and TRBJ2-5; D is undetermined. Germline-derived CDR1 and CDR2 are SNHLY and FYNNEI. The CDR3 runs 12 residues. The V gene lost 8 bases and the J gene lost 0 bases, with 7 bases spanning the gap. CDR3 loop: CASGEYQETQYF. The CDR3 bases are TGTGCCAGCGGAGAGTACCAAGAGACCCAGTACTTC.

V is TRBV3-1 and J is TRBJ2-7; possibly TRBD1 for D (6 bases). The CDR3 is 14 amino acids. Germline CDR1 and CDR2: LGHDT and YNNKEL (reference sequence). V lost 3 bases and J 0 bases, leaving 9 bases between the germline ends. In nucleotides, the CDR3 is TGTGCCAGCAGCCAGCAGGGGAGCTCCTACGAGCAGTACTTC. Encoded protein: CASSQQGSSYEQYF.

The CDR3 is CASSQVATFRSPLHF. CDR3 nucleotide sequence: TGTGCCAGCAGCCAAGTGGCCACTTTCAGATCACCCCTCCACTTT. The J gene is TRBJ1-6, the V gene TRBV3-1; unclear D gene. Trimming took off 1 base at V and 10 bases at J, with 14 bases between the two ends. Germline CDR1 LGHDT, CDR2 YNNKEL (reference sequence). This CDR3 has 15 residues.

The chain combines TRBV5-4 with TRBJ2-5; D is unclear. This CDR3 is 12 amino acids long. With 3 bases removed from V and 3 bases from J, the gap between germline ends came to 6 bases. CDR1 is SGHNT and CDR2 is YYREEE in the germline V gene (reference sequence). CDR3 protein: CASSWAKETQYF. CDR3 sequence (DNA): TGTGCCAGCAGCTGGGCAAAAGAGACCCAGTACTTC.

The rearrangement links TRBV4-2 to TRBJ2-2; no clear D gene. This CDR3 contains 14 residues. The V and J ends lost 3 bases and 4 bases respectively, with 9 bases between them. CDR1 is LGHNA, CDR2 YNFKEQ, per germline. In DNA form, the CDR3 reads TGTGCCAGCAGCCAGGATGAGAGCACCGGGGAGCTGTTTTTT. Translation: CASSQDESTGELFF.